Reported below is one T cell receptor beta chain. Its matching antigen is unknown. The data are from a study of cytomegalovirus exposure and HLA in healthy donors. Broader study findings: Upon later analysis, HLA-associated TCR beta chains proved more clonally expanded than other, equally common chains. Across donors, sequencing depth was assumed by presence/absence analyses to be roughly uniform. Both high specificity and high sensitivity reportedly marked the classifier's diagnosis of cytomegalovirus status. Analysis was carried out at a later point, and it linked a missense DCLRE1C variant to TCR beta V- and J-gene trimming.

Amplification used 60 Vbeta primers and 13 Jbeta primers. Sequencing was performed with immunoSEQ multiplex PCR; in TCRdb, only in-frame clones are kept and a portion is missing. This table holds 100,000 to 150,000 clones, just under 80% found once. CDR1 SGHNT and CDR2 YENEEA come from the germline V gene. V was cut by 5 bases and J by 6 bases, with 23 bases left in between. The CDR3 runs 16 residues. The clonotype comes from a male donor in good health and CMV-seronegative. The material sequenced was PBMCs. The V call is TRBV11-3, the J call TRBJ2-7; tentatively, D is TRBD2 (6 bases). The CDR3 loop is CASSPSPRDSLGEQYF. CDR3 nucleotide sequence: TGTGCCAGCAGCCCGTCTCCCCGGGACTCCTTGGGCGAGCAGTACTTC.